This TCR beta chain was found in a study of T cell repertoires in cytomegalovirus infection. The wider study: CMV infection and matching HLA type were both indicated by public TCR beta signatures.

TCRdb itself ran the reads through MiXCR, one entry per CDR3 protein. Among roughly 990,000 distinct CDR3 sequences listed, roughly 30% were seen once. This clonotype was detected a few times. Its target is not known. Trimming left V 2 bases short and J 7 bases short, with 12 bases between. CDR3 size: 15 residues. The germline gives CDR1 MNHEY, CDR2 SMNVEV (reference sequence). Study-wide points: Dominating the ex vivo response were HLA-C-restricted CMV-specific TCR beta clonotypes.

Sequenced material: cultured CD8+ T cells from PBMCs, taken from culture after CMV antigen stimulation. This sequence joins TRBV27 and TRBJ1-6, with D unresolved. The sequence was obtained from a human donor in good health (CMV status not recorded). Some clones in this sample may be carry-over from other donors' samples. This CDR3 reads CASSLGRPLNSPLHF. The CDR3 DNA follows: TGTGCCAGCAGTTTAGGTCGACCCCTGAATTCACCCCTCCACTTT.